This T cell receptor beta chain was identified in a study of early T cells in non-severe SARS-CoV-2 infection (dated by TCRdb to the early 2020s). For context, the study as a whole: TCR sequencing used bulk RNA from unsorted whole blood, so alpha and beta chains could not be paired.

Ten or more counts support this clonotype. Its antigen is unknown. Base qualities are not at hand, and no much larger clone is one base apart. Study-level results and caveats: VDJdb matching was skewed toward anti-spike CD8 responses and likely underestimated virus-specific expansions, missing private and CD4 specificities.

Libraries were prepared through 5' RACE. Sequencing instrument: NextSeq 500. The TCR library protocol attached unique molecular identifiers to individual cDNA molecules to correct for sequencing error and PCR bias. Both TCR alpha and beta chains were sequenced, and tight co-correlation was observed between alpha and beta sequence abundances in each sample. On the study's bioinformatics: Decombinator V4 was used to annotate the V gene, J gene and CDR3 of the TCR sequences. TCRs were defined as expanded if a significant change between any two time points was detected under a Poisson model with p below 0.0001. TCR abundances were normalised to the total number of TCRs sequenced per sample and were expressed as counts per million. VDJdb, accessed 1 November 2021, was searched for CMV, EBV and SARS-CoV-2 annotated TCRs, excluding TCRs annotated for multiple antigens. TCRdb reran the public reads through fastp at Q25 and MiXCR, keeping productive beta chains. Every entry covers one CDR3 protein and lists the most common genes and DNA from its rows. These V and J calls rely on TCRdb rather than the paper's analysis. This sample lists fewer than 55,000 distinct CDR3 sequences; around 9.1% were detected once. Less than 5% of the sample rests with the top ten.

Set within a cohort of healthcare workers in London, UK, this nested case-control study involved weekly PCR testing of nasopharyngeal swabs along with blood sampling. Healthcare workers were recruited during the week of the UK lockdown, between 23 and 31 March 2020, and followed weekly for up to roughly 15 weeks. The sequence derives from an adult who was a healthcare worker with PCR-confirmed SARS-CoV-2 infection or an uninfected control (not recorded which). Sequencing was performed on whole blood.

In nucleotide form, the sequence is TGTGCCAGCAGTTACGGGGGCGCGACTAGTGGCTACACCTTC. This gives the protein CASSYGGATSGYTF. Recombination linked TRBV6-2 or TRBV6-3 to TRBJ1-2, with TRBD1 as a weak D call on 6 bases. V is shortened by 2 bases, J by 7 bases, and the region joining them spans 14 bases. Sequences MNHEY (CDR1) and SVGEGT (CDR2) are obtained from the germline V gene. From its cysteine to its phenylalanine, the CDR3 spans 14 amino acids. The read is trimmed to its CDR3 DNA, 42 bases read in frame from base 1.